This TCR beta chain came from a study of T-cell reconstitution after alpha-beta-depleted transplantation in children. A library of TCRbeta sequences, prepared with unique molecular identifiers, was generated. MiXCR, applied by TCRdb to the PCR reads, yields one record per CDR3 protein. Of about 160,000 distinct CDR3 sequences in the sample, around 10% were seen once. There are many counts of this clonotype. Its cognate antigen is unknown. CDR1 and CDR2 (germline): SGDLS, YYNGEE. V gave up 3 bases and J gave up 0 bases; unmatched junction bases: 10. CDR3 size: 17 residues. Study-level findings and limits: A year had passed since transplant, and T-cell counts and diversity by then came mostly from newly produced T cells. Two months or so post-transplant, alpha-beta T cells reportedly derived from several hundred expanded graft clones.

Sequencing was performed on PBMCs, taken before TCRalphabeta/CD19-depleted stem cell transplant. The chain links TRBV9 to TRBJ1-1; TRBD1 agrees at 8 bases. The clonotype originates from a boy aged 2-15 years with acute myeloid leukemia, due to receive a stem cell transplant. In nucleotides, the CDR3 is TGTGCCAGCAGCGCAGGGGGCTTCGGGTCAATGAACACTGAAGCTTTCTTT. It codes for CASSAGGFGSMNTEAFF. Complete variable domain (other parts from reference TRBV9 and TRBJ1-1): DSGVTQTPKHLITATGQRVTLRCSPRSGDLSVYWYQQSLDQGLQFLIQYYNGEERAKGNILERFSAQQFPDLHSELNLSSLELGDSALYFCASSAGGFGSMNTEAFFGQGTRLTVV.